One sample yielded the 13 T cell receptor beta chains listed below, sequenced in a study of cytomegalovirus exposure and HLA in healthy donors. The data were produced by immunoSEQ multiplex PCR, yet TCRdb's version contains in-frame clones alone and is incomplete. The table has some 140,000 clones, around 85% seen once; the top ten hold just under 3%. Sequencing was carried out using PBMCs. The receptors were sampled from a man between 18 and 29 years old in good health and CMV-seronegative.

This chain's CDR3 is CASSILTGTGELFF. The CDR3 DNA follows: TGTGCCAGCAGCATCTTGACAGGGACCGGGGAGCTGTTTTTT. The chain is built from TRBV5-6 and TRBJ2-2; the match to TRBD1 covers 7 bases. Germline CDR1 is SGHDT and CDR2 is YYEEEE. The CDR3 has 14 residues. The ends lost 4 bases at V and 5 bases at J; junction bases unmatched: 5.

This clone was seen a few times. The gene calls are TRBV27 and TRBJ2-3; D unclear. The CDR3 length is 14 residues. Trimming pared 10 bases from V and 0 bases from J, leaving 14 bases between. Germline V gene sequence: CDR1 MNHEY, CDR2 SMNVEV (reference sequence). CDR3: CATTKQTSTDTQYF. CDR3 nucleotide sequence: TGTGCCACCACCAAGCAGACTAGCACAGATACGCAGTATTTT.

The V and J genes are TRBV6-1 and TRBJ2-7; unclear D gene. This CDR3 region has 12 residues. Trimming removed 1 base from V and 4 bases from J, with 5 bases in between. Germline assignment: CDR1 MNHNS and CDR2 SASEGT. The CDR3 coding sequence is TGTGCCAGCAGTGAAGGAGGATACGAGCAGTACTTC. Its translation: CASSEGGYEQYF.

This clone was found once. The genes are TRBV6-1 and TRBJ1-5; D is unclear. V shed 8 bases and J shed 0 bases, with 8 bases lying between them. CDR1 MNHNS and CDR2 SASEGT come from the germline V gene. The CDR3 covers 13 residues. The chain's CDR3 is CASATYSNQPQHF. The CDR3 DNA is TGTGCCAGCGCAACTTATAGCAATCAGCCCCAGCATTTT.

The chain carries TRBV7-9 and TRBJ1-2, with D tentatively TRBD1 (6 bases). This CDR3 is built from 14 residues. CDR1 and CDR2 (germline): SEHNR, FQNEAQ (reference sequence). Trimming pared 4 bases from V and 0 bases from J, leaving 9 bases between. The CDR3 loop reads CASSWTAANYGYTF. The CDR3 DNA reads TGTGCCAGCAGCTGGACAGCCGCTAACTATGGCTACACCTTC. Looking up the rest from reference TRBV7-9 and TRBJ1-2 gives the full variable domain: DTGVSQNPRHKITKRGQNVTFRCDPISEHNRLYWYRQTLGQGPEFLTYFQNEAQLEKSRLLSDRFSAERPKGSFSTLEIQRTEQGDSAMYLCASSWTAANYGYTFGSGTRLTVV.

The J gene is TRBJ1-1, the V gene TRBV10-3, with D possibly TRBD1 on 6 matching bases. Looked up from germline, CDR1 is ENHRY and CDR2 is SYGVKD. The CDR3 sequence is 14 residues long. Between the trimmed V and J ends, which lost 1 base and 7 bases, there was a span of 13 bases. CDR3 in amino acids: CAISEWMGADEAFF. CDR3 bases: TGTGCCATCAGTGAGTGGATGGGGGCAGATGAAGCTTTCTTT.

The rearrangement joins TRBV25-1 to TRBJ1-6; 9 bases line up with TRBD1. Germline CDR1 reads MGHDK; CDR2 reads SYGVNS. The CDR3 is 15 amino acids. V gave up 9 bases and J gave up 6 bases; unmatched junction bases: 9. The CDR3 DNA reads TGTGCCAGTGCTGGACAGGGGATGATTAATTCACCCCTCCACTTT. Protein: CASAGQGMINSPLHF.

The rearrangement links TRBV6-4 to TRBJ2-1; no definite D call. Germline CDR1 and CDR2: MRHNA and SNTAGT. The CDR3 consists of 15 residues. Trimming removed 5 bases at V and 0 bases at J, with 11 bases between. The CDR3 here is CASSSTASSYNEQFF. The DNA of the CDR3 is TGTGCCAGCAGTAGTACTGCTAGCTCCTACAATGAGCAGTTCTTC.

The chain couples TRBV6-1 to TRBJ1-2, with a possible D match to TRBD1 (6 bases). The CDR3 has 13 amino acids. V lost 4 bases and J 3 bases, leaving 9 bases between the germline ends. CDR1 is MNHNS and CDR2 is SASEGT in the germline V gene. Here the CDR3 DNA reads TGTGCCAGCAGTGGTAGGACAGACTATGGCTACACCTTC. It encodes CASSGRTDYGYTF.

CDR3 in DNA: TGTGCCAGCAGCTTAGGCGGGATGGGTACAGATACGCAGTATTTT. It yields the protein CASSLGGMGTDTQYF. The rearrangement links TRBV11-3 to TRBJ2-3; D might be TRBD2 (6 bases). CDR1 and CDR2 (germline): SGHNT, YENEEA. With 1 base removed from V and 3 bases from J, the gap between germline ends came to 11 bases. The CDR3 length is 15 residues.

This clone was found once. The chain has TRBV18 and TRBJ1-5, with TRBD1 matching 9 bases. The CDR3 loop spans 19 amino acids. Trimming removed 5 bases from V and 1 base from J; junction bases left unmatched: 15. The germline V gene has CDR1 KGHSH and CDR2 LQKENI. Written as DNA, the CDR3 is TGTGCCAGCTCAGGGGTGACAGGGGGGTCAGTATCCAGCAATCAGCCCCAGCATTTT. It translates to CASSGVTGGSVSSNQPQHF. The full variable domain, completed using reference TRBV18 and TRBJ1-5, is NAGVMQNPRHLVRRRGQEARLRCSPMKGHSHVYWYRQLPEEGLKFMVYLQKENIIDESGMPKERFSAEFPKEGPSILRIQQVVRGDSAAYFCASSGVTGGSVSSNQPQHFGDGTRLSIL.

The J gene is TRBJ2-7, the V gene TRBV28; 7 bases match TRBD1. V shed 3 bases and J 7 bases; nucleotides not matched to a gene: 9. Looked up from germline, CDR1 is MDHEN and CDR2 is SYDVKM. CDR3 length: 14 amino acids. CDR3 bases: TGTGCCAGCAGTTTTCAGGGGGTCCCTCGTGAGCAGTACTTC. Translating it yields CASSFQGVPREQYF.

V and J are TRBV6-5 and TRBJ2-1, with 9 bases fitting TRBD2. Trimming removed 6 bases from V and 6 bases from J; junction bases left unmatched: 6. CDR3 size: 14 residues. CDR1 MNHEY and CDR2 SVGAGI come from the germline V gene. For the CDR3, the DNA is TGTGCCAGCAGACGAGCGGGGGGCATCAATGAGCAGTTCTTC. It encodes CASRRAGGINEQFF.